Listed below are T cell receptor beta chains from one sample, sequenced in a study of vaccination and CD4 T cells after COVID-19. Their antigen targets remain unknown. A single record per CDR3 protein comes from TCRdb applying MiXCR to the PCR reads. The sample carries around 5,600 distinct CDR3 sequences, 60% to 80% recorded once. The source material was CD4+ T cells from blood, cultured in vitro. Receptors were obtained from a human donor in good health. CDR3s include the opening cysteine and the closing phenylalanine or tryptophan. The order of the fields is clone size, V gene, D gene, J gene, CDR3 DNA, CDR3 protein. D genes are given only for firm matches. Where a row states a size, it is once, few, many or the class of an expanded clone; other rows omit it.

>few|TRBV20-1|.|TRBJ1-1
TGCAGTGCTAGGGTCCCTCAAGAGGACACTGAAGCTTTCTTT
CSARVPQEDTEAFF
>medium-sized|TRBV7-8|.|TRBJ1-6
TGTGCCAGCAGCTTTCGGTGGGAACGGGATTCACCCCTCCACTTT
CASSFRWERDSPLHF
>few|TRBV15|TRBD1|TRBJ1-2
TGTGCCACCAGCAGAGGACAGGGGGACTATGGCTACACCTTC
CATSRGQGDYGYTF
>.|TRBV27|.|TRBJ1-5
TGTGCCAGCAGTTCTACTGACACTCAGCCCCAGCATTTT
CASSSTDTQPQHF
>.|TRBV6-1|TRBD1|TRBJ1-5
TGTGCCAGCAGTGGTGTCAGGTTGCGGGACAGGGCCTATAGCAATCAGCCCCAGCATTTT
CASSGVRLRDRAYSNQPQHF
>.|TRBV18|.|TRBJ1-1
TGTGCCAGCTCACCACAAATGGCACTCTCAGGGAACACTGAAGCTTTCTTT
CASSPQMALSGNTEAFF
>.|TRBV11-3|TRBD1|TRBJ2-6
TGTGCCAGCAGCAAAGGACAGGGTTCTGGCTCTGGGGCCAACGTCCTGACTTTC
CASSKGQGSGSGANVLTF
>.|TRBV12-3/TRBV12-4|.|TRBJ1-2
TGTGCCAGCAGTAATCCCGGGACGCTCTATGGCTACACCTTC
CASSNPGTLYGYTF
>once|TRBV20-1|.|TRBJ2-3
TGCAGTGCTAGGCGGGACCCCGTCGATACGCAGTATTTT
CSARRDPVDTQYF
>few|TRBV6-1|TRBD1|TRBJ1-5
TGTGCCAGCAGTGCCGGGGACAGGGGGATGGGAGGACAGCCCCAGCATTTT
CASSAGDRGMGGQPQHF
>.|TRBV20-1|TRBD2|TRBJ2-5
TGCAGTGCTAGTGTGGCGGCTAGCGGGACTCTGGAGACCCAGTACTTC
CSASVAASGTLETQYF
>.|TRBV6-2/TRBV6-3|TRBD2|TRBJ2-5
TGTGCCAGCAGTTCGTGGGAGGGAGTGGAGACCCAGTACTTC
CASSSWEGVETQYF
>.|TRBV29-1|TRBD1|TRBJ1-2
TGCAGCGTCGGGGGACAGGGGTATGGCTACACCTTC
CSVGGQGYGYTF
>medium-sized|TRBV2|.|TRBJ2-7
TGTGCCAGCTTGGCTTTAGGACAGACCTACGAGCAGTACTTC
CASLALGQTYEQYF
>.|TRBV6-1|.|TRBJ1-2
TGTGCCAGCAGTACCCTGGCATTAGCTAACTATGGCTACACCTTC
CASSTLALANYGYTF
>.|TRBV6-1|.|TRBJ2-3
TGTGCGACCCGGGACACCTTCACAGATACGCAGTATTTT
CATRDTFTDTQYF
>.|TRBV6-2/TRBV6-3|TRBD2|TRBJ2-6
TGTGCCAGCAGCGCCAGGGGCACTAGCGGGGGGGCCATTAGGGCCAACGTCCTGACTTTC
CASSARGTSGGAIRANVLTF
>few|TRBV20-1|TRBD1|TRBJ1-5
TGCAGTGCTAGAGACCAGGGACAGGGTAATCAGCCCCAGCATTTT
CSARDQGQGNQPQHF
>once|TRBV5-8|.|TRBJ1-5
TGTGCCAGCAGCCCCGGTTTCAGCTCGCAGCAGCCCCAGCATTTT
CASSPGFSSQQPQHF
>.|TRBV7-9|.|TRBJ2-5
TGTGCCAGCAGCTTAGATTCTAGGGCGCGACGGGAGACCCAGTACTTC
CASSLDSRARRETQYF
>.|TRBV7-6|.|TRBJ2-5
TGTGCCAGCAGCTTAAATCCCAGGGCGAGGACCCAGTACTTC
CASSLNPRARTQYF
>once|TRBV20-1|.|TRBJ1-1
TGCAGTGCTCTCGGTTTCGAGCGGAGGAACACTGAAGCTTTCTTT
CSALGFERRNTEAFF
>.|TRBV2|TRBD1|TRBJ2-2
TGTGCCAGCAGTGGGGACAGGGCCAGGGCCGGGGAGCTGTTTTTT
CASSGDRARAGELFF
>.|TRBV28|TRBD1|TRBJ2-2
TGTGCCAGCACCCACAGGGGCACCGGGGAGCTGTTTTTT
CASTHRGTGELFF
>few|TRBV25-1|TRBD1|TRBJ1-1
TGTGCCAGCAGGTTAACAGGGGACACTGAAGCTTTCTTT
CASRLTGDTEAFF
>.|TRBV27|TRBD1|TRBJ1-2
TGTGCCAGCAGTCGTTCAGGGGGCGCCTTCACTGGCTACACCTTC
CASSRSGGAFTGYTF
>.|TRBV20-1|TRBD2|TRBJ2-1
TGCAGTGCTAGAGATCTCTTAATAGCGGGGCCGTACAATGAGCAGTTCTTC
CSARDLLIAGPYNEQFF
>.|TRBV5-1|.|TRBJ1-5
TGCGCCAGCAGCTTGGGGGACGCTAGCAATCAGCCCCAGCATTTT
CASSLGDASNQPQHF
>.|TRBV19|.|TRBJ2-5
TGTGCCAGTAGTATAGATCTGGGCTACCCCCAAGGCACCCAGTACTTC
CASSIDLGYPQGTQYF
>large|TRBV29-1|TRBD1|TRBJ1-5
TGCAGCGTTGGGCAGGGGGGTCAGCCCCAGCATTTT
CSVGQGGQPQHF
>.|TRBV20-1|TRBD2|TRBJ2-1
TGCAGTGCTGTCCGACTAGCGGGGGGGCAAGATGAGCAGTTCTTC
CSAVRLAGGQDEQFF
>few|TRBV20-1|.|TRBJ1-2
TGCAGTGCCCGTTCCGGGCCTAGTTACACCTTC
CSARSGPSYTF
>medium-sized|TRBV6-2/TRBV6-3|.|TRBJ1-2
TGTGCCAGCAGTTACCAAACATCCAGTAGCTACACCTTC
CASSYQTSSSYTF
>.|TRBV27|TRBD2|TRBJ2-7
TGTGCCAGCAGCTCTCTAGCGGGGGCCTACGAGCAGTACTTC
CASSSLAGAYEQYF
>few|TRBV27|.|TRBJ2-2
TGTGCCAGCAGTTTCCTTGGGAGGGAGCTGTTTTTT
CASSFLGRELFF
>.|TRBV7-9|.|TRBJ1-1
TGTGCCAGCAGCGTGACCGCTTGGAACACTGAAGCTTTCTTT
CASSVTAWNTEAFF
>once|TRBV27|.|TRBJ2-7
TGTGCCAGCAGTTATACCCAAGATGTAATTTCCGGAGCTTACGAGCAGTACTTT
CASSYTQDVISGAYEQYF
>large|TRBV6-5|.|TRBJ2-3
TGTGCCAGCAGTTACTCGAATCGGCTAATCCCCGGGTCGGATACGCAGTATTTT
CASSYSNRLIPGSDTQYF
>.|TRBV20-1|TRBD2|TRBJ2-3
TGCAGTGCTAGACCCCGGGCTAGCGGCGTTCAGGATACGCAGTATTTT
CSARPRASGVQDTQYF
>.|TRBV20-1|.|TRBJ2-3
TGCAGCTGGACGGGGATTAGCACAGATACGCAGTATTTT
CSWTGISTDTQYF
>.|TRBV6-7|.|TRBJ1-5
TGTGCCAGCAGTTCGACCGGGACATCTCATCATCAATCCCAGCATTTT
CASSSTGTSHHQSQHF
>.|TRBV20-1|.|TRBJ1-3
TGCAGTGCTAGCCGGTTGGCAGGGAGCTCTGGAAACACCATATATTTT
CSASRLAGSSGNTIYF
>.|TRBV7-2|TRBD1|TRBJ2-3
TGTGCCAGCAGCTGGGGGACAGGTTTTAACACAGATACGCAGTATTTT
CASSWGTGFNTDTQYF
>few|TRBV28|.|TRBJ1-1
TGTGCCAGCAGTTCAGGGCCTTTAGGTACAGCTTTCTTT
CASSSGPLGTAFF
>once|TRBV4-1|TRBD2|TRBJ2-2
TGCGCCAGCAGCCAAGTCTTTCAGGAACTAGCGGCTAACACCGGGGAGCTGTTTTTT
CASSQVFQELAANTGELFF
>.|TRBV4-3|TRBD1|TRBJ1-5
TGCGCCAGCAGCCAAGATAGGCAGGGGGCAGAGCCCCAGCATTTT
CASSQDRQGAEPQHF
>.|TRBV5-1|.|TRBJ1-1
TGCGCCAGCAACAGGGAAGGAGTCATGAACACTGAAGCTTTCTTT
CASNREGVMNTEAFF
>.|TRBV2|.|TRBJ1-2
TGTGCCAGCAGCGACAGCGATGGCTACACCTTC
CASSDSDGYTF